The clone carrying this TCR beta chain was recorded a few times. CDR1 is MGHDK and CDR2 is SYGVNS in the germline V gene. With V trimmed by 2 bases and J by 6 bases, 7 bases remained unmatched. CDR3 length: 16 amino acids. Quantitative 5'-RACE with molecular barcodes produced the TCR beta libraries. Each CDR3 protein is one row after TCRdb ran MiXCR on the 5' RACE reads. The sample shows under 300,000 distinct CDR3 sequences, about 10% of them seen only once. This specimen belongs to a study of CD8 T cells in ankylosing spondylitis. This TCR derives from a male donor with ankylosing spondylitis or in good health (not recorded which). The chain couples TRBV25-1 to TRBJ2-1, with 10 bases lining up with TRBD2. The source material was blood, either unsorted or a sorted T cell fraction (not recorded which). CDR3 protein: CASSETRTSGFNEQFF. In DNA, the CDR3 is TGTGCCAGCAGTGAAACACGGACTAGCGGATTCAATGAGCAGTTCTTC.